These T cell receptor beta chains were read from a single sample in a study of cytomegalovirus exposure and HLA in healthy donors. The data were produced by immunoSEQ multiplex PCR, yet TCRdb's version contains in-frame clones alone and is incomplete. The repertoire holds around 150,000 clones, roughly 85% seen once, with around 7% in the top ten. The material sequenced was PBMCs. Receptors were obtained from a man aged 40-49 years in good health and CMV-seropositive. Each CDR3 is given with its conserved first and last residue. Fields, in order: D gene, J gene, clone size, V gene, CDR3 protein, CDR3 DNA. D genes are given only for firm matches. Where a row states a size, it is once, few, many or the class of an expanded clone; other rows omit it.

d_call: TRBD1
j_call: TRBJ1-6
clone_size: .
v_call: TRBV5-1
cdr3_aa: CASSLGQGYNSPLHF
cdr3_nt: TGCGCCAGCAGCTTGGGACAGGGGTATAATTCACCCCTCCACTTT

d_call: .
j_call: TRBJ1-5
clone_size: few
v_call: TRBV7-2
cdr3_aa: CASSFDGGNQPQHF
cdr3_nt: TGTGCCAGCAGCTTTGATGGAGGCAATCAGCCCCAGCATTTT

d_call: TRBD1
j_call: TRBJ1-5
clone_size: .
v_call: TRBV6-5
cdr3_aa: CASRPIRGTQPQHF
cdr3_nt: TGTGCCAGCAGGCCCATCAGGGGGACTCAGCCCCAGCATTTT

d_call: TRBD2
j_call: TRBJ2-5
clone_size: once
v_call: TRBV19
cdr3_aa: CASSTSGLAGGPRTQYF
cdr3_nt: TGTGCCAGTAGTACCTCTGGACTAGCGGGAGGGCCGCGGACCCAGTACTTC

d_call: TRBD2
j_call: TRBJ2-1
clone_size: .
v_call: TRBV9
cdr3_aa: CASSATGLAGVNEQFF
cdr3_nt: TGTGCCAGCAGCGCAACGGGACTAGCGGGAGTCAATGAGCAGTTCTTC

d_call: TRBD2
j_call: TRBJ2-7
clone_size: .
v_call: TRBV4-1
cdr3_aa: CASSQDWGTRIVYEQYF
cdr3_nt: TGCGCCAGCAGCCAAGATTGGGGGACTAGAATTGTCTACGAGCAGTACTTC

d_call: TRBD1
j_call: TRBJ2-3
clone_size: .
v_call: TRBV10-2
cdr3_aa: CASSESSGTGRNTQYF
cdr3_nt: TGCGCCAGCAGTGAGTCCTCCGGGACAGGACGGAATACGCAGTATTTT

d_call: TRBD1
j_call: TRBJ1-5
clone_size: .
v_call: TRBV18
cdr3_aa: CASSPKGQADQPQHF
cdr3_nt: TGTGCCAGCTCACCCAAAGGACAGGCCGATCAGCCCCAGCATTTT

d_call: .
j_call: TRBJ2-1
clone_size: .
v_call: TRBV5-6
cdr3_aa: CASSFGLEIHEQFF
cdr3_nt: TGTGCCAGCAGCTTTGGTCTAGAAATTCATGAGCAGTTCTTC

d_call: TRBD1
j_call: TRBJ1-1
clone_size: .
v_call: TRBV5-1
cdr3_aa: CASSLSLQGAAEAFF
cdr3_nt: TGCGCCAGCAGCTTGAGTTTGCAGGGGGCCGCTGAAGCTTTCTTT

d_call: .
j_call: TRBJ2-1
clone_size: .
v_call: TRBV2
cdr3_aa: CASSSAHSYNEQFF
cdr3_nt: TGTGCCAGCAGTAGCGCCCACTCCTACAATGAGCAGTTCTTC

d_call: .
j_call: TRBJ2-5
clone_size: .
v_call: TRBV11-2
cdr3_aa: CASSVNQETQYF
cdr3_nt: TGTGCCAGCAGCGTCAACCAAGAGACCCAGTACTTC

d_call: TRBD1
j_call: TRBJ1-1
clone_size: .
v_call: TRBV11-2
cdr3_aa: CASSLRRGQTEAFF
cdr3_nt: TGTGCCAGCAGCTTAAGGAGGGGGCAGACTGAAGCTTTCTTT

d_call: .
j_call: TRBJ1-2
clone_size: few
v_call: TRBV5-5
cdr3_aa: CASSFRGSANYGYTF
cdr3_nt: TGTGCCAGCAGCTTCAGGGGCTCCGCTAACTATGGCTACACCTTC

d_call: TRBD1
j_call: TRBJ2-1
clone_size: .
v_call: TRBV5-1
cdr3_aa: CASSLAGQGGEQFF
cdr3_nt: TGCGCCAGCAGCTTGGCTGGACAGGGCGGTGAGCAGTTCTTC

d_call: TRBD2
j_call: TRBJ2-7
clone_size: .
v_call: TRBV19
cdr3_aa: CASSPGTSGTSYEQYF
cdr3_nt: TGTGCCAGTAGTCCGGGGACTAGCGGGACGTCCTACGAGCAGTACTTC

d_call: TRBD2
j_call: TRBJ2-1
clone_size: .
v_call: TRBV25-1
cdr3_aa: CASSGPLSGSVDEQFF
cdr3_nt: TGTGCCAGCAGTGGCCCTCTTAGCGGGAGCGTCGATGAGCAGTTCTTC

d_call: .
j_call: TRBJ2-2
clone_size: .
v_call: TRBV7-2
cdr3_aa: CVSSLITTGELFF
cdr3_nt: TGTGTCAGCAGCTTAATCACTACCGGGGAGCTGTTTTTT

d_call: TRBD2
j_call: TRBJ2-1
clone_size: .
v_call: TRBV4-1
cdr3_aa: CASSQDIGTRIYNEQFF
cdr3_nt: TGCGCCAGCAGCCAAGATATCGGGACTAGAATCTACAATGAGCAGTTCTTC

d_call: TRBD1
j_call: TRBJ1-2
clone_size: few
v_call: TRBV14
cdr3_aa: CASSQDRQGGYTF
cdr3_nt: TGTGCCAGCAGCCAAGATCGACAGGGTGGCTACACCTTC

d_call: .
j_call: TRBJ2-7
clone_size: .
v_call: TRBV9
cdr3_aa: CASSSKGGLYEQYF
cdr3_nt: TGTGCCAGCAGCTCAAAGGGGGGGTTGTACGAGCAGTACTTC

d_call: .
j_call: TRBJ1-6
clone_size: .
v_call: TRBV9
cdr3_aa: CASSEGVDPAGALHF
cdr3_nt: TGTGCCAGCAGCGAGGGAGTGGACCCGGCTGGGGCCCTCCACTTT

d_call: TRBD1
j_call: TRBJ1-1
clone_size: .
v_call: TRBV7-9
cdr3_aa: CASSLGNWGQKNTEAFF
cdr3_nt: TGTGCCAGCAGCTTAGGGAATTGGGGACAGAAGAACACTGAAGCTTTCTTT

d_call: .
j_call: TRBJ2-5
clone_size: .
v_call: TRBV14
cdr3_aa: CASSQDTGRTQYF
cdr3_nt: TGTGCCAGCAGCCAAGACACAGGGAGGACCCAGTACTTC

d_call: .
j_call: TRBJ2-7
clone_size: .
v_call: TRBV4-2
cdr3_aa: CASSQDFGHRAYEQYF
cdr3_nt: TGTGCCAGCAGCCAAGATTTCGGACACCGAGCCTACGAGCAGTACTTC

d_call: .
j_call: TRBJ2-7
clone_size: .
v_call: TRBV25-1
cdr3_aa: CASSVNPQESTDEQYF
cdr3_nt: TGTGCCAGCAGTGTAAATCCTCAGGAATCTACGGACGAGCAGTACTTC

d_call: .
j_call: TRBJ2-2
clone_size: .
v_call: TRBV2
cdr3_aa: CASRGTPAGELFF
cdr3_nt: TGTGCCAGCAGGGGGACACCCGCCGGGGAGCTGTTTTTT

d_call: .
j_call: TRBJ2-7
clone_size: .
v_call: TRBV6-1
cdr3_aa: CASTLTEFYEQYF
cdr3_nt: TGTGCCAGCACTTTGACAGAATTCTACGAGCAGTACTTC

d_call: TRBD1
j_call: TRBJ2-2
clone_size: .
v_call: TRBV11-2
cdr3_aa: CASSSQGSGTGELFF
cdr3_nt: TGTGCCAGCAGCTCACAGGGGAGCGGCACCGGGGAGCTGTTTTTT

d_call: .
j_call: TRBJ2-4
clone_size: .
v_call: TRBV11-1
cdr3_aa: CASSPRDTKNIQYF
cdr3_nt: TGTGCCAGCAGCCCCCGGGACACTAAAAACATTCAGTACTTC

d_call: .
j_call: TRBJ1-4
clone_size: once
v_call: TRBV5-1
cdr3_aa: CASSSQVDEKLFF
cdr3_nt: TGCGCCAGCAGCTCCCAGGTTGACGAAAAACTGTTTTTT

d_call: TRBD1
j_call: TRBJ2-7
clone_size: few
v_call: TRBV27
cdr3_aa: CASSLWGPRDRAFLGEQYF
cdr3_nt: TGTGCCAGCAGTTTATGGGGGCCCCGGGACAGGGCTTTTTTGGGCGAGCAGTACTTC

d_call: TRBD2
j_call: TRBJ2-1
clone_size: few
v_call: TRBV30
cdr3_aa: CAWSTLAGGHEQFF
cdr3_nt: TGTGCCTGGAGTACCCTAGCGGGGGGTCATGAGCAGTTCTTC

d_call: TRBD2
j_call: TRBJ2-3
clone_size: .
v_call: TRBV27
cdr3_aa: CASSLNSGSTDTQYF
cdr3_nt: TGTGCCAGCAGTTTAAATAGCGGGAGCACAGATACGCAGTATTTT

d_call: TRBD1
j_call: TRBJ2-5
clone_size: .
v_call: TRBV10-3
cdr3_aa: CAIRGDRGGETQYF
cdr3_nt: TGTGCCATCAGGGGGGACAGGGGGGGGGAGACCCAGTACTTC

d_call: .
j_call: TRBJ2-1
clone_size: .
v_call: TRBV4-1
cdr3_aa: CASSHRASLSYNEQFF
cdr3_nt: TGCGCCAGCAGCCACCGAGCTAGTCTCTCCTACAATGAGCAGTTCTTC

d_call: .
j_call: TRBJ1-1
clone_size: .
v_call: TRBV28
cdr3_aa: CASSFWQGGMNTEAFF
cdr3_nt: TGTGCCAGCAGTTTTTGGCAGGGTGGGATGAACACTGAAGCTTTCTTT

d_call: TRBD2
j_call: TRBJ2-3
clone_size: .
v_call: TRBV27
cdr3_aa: CASDSGRADTQYF
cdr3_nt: TGTGCCAGCGATAGCGGGAGGGCGGATACGCAGTATTTT

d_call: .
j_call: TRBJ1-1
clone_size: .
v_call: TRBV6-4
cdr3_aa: CASSNEESTEAFF
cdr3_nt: TGTGCCAGCAGCAATGAAGAGAGCACTGAAGCTTTCTTT

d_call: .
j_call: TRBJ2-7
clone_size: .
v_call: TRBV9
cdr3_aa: CASSVGGSSYEQYF
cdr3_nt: TGTGCCAGCAGCGTAGGCGGGTCCTCCTACGAGCAGTACTTC

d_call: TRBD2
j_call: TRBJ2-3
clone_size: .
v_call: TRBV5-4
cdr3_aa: CASSSRLAGTDTQYF
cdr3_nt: TGTGCCAGCAGTTCCAGACTAGCGGGAACAGATACGCAGTATTTT